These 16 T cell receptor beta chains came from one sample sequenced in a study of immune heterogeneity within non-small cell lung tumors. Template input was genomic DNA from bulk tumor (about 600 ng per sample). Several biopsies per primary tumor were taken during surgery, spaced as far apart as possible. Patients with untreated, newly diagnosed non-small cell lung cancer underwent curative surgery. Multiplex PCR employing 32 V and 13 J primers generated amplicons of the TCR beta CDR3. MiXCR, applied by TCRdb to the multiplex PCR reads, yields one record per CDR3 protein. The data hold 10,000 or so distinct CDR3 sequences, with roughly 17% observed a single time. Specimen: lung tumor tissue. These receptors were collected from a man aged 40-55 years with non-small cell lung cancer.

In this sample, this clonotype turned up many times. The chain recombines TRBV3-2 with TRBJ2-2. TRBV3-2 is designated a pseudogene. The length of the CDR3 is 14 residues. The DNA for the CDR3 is TGTGCCAGCAGCCTGACGTGCCCAAACGGGGAGCTGTTTTTT. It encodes CASSLTCPNGELFF.

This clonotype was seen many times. CDR3 sequence: CASSWGTDGTGELFF. The DNA of the CDR3 is TGCGCCAGCAGCTGGGGGACAGATGGGACCGGGGAGCTGTTTTTT. V is TRBV5-1 and J is TRBJ2-2; TRBD1 matches 7 bases. CDR1 and CDR2 from the germline V gene are SGHRS and YFSETQ. CDR3 size: 15 residues. The V segment lost 3 bases and the J segment 5 bases; nucleotides outside the gene matches: 7.

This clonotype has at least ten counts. CDR3: CASSQASELTDEQYF. The CDR3 DNA reads as TGCGCCAGCAGCCAAGCTTCGGAGTTGACTGACGAGCAGTACTTC. V gene TRBV4-1 combines with J gene TRBJ2-7; D is uncertain. V was cut by 1 base and J by 5 bases, with 15 bases left in between. Looked up from germline, CDR1 is MGHRA and CDR2 is YSYEKL. This CDR3 is built from 15 residues.

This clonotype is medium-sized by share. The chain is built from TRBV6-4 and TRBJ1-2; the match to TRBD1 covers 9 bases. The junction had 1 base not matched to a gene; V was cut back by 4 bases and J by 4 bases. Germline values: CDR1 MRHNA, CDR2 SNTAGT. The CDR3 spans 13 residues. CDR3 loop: CASSVGQGYGYTF. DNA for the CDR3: TGTGCCAGCAGTGTGGGACAGGGCTATGGCTACACCTTC.

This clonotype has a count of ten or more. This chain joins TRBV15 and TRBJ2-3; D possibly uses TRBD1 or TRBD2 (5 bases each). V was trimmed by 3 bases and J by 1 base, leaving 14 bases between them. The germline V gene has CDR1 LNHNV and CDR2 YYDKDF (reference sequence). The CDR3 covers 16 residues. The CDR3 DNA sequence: TGTGCCACCAGCAGGGTCGGGGCGCTACGCACAGATACGCAGTATTTT. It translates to CATSRVGALRTDTQYF.

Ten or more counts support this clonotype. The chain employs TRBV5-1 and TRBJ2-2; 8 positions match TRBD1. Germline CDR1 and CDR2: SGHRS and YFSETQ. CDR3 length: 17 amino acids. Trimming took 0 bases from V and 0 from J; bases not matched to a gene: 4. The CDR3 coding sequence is TGCGCCAGCAGCTTGGGGAGGACAGGGCCGAACACCGGGGAGCTGTTTTTT. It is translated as CASSLGRTGPNTGELFF. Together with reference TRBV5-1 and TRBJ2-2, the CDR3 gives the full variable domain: KAGVTQTPRYLIKTRGQQVTLSCSPISGHRSVSWYQQTPGQGLQFLFEYFSETQRNKGNFPGRFSGRQFSNSRSEMNVSTLELGDSALYLCASSLGRTGPNTGELFFGEGSRLTVL.

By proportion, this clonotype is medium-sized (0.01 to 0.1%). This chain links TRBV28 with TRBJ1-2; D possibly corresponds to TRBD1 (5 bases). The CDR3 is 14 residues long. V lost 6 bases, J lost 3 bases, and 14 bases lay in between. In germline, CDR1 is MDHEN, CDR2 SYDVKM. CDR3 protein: CASSYFRGHYGYTF. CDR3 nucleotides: TGTGCCAGCAGCTATTTTAGGGGCCACTATGGCTACACCTTC.

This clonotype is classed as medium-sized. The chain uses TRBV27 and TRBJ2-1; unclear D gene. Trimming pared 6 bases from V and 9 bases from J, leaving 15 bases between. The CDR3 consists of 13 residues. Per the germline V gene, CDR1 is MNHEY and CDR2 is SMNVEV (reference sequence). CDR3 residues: CASRYRVLSEQFF. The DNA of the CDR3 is TGTGCCAGCAGGTACCGAGTATTAAGTGAGCAGTTCTTC.

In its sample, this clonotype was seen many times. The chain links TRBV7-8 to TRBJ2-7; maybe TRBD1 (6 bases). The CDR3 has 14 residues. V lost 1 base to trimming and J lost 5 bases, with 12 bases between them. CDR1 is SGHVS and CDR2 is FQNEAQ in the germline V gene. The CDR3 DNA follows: TGTGCCAGCAGCTTAGTGCAGGGGTTACACGAGCAGTACTTC. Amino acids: CASSLVQGLHEQYF.

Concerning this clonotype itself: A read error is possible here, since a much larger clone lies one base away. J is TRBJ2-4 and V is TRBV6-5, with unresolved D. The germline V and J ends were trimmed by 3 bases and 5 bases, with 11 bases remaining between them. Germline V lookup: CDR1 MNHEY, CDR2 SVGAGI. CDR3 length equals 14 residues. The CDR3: CASSYWTDENIQYF. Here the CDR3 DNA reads TGTGCCAGCAGTTATTGGACGGATGAAAACATTCAGTACTTC.

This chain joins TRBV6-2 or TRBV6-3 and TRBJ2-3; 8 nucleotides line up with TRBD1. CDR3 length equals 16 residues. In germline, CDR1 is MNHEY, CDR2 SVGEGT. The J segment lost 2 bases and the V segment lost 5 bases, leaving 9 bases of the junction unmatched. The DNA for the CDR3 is TGTGCCAGCAGTGGATCAACAGGGGGATACACAGATACGCAGTATTTT. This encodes CASSGSTGGYTDTQYF.

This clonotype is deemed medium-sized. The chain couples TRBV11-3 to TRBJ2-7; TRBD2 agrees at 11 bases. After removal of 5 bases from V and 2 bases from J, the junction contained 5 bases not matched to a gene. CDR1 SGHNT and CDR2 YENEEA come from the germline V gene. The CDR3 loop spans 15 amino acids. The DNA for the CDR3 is TGTGCCAGCAGCGTGACTAGCGGGGCCGCCTACGAGCAGTACTTC. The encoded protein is CASSVTSGAAYEQYF.

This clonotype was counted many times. The CDR3 loop reads CASSEAGSREAFF. Here the CDR3 DNA reads TGCGCCAGCAGTGAGGCGGGCTCCCGGGAAGCTTTCTTT. V gene TRBV10-2 combines with J gene TRBJ1-1, with D hard to call. Germline V gene lookup returns CDR1 WSHSY and CDR2 SAAADI. This CDR3 contains 13 residues. Trimming removed 2 bases from V and 8 bases from J, with 12 bases in between.

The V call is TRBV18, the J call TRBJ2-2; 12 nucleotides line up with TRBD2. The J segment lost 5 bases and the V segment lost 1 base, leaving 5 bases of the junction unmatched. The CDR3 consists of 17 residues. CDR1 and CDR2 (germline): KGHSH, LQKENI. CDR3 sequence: CASSPQTGLAGTGELFF. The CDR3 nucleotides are TGTGCCAGCTCACCACAGACCGGACTAGCGGGGACCGGGGAGCTGTTTTTT. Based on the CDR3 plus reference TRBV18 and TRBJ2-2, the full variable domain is NAGVMQNPRHLVRRRGQEARLRCSPMKGHSHVYWYRQLPEEGLKFMVYLQKENIIDESGMPKERFSAEFPKEGPSILRIQQVVRGDSAAYFCASSPQTGLAGTGELFFGEGSRLTVL.

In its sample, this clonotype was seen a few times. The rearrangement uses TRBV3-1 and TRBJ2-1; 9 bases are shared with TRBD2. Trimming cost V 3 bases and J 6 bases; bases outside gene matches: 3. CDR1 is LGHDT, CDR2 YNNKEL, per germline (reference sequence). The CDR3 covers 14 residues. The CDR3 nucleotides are TGTGCCAGCAGCCATGCAGCGGGGGGCAATGAGCAGTTCTTC. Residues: CASSHAAGGNEQFF.

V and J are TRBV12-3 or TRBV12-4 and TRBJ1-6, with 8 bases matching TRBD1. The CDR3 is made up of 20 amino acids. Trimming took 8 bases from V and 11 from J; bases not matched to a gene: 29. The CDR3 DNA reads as TGTGCCAGCCAAAACCCAGAGGGGACAGGCCAACACCCGGGTAAGACACCCCTCCACTTT. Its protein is CASQNPEGTGQHPGKTPLHF.